The present T cell receptor (beta chain) was sequenced within a study of blood T cell repertoires in COVID-19. Using immunoSEQ multiplex PCR, the repertoire was profiled, and TCRdb retains in-frame clones only, with some absent. Of around 160,000 clones in the sample, 89% were seen once. The germline gives CDR1 MNHEY, CDR2 SMNVEV (reference sequence). Trimming removed 5 bases from V and 3 bases from J; junction bases left unmatched: 5. The CDR3 runs to 14 residues. Sequencing was carried out using peripheral blood. This chain connects TRBV27 to TRBJ2-7; 9 bases line up with TRBD2. The TCR originated in a man aged 55 to 69 with acute or convalescent COVID-19. CDR3 sequence reads: CASSLLAGDYEQYF. CDR3 DNA: TGTGCCAGCAGTCTGTTAGCGGGGGACTACGAGCAGTACTTC.